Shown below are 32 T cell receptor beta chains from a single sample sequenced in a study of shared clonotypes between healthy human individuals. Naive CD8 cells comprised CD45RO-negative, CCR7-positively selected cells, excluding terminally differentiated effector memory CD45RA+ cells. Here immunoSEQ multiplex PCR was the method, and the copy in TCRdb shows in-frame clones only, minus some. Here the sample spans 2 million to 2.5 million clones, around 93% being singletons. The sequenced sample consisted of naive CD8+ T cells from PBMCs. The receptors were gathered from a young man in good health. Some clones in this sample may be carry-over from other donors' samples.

The DNA for the CDR3 is TGTGCCAGCAGCTTCCCCCCGGGACTAGTTCCCGGGGAGCTGTTTTTT. Protein sequence: CASSFPPGLVPGELFF. This chain connects TRBV27 to TRBJ2-2; 8 bases agree with TRBD2. V was pared by 6 bases and J by 6 bases, with 12 bases of the junction left unmatched. The germline CDR1 and CDR2 sequences are MNHEY and SMNVEV (reference sequence). The CDR3 extends over 16 amino acids.

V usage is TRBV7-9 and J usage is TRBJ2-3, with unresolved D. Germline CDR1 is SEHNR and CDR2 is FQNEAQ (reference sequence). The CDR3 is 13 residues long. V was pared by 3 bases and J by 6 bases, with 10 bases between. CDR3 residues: CASSFFVGDTQYF. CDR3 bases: TGTGCCAGCAGCTTCTTCGTTGGGGATACGCAGTATTTT. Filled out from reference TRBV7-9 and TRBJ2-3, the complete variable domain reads DTGVSQNPRHKITKRGQNVTFRCDPISEHNRLYWYRQTLGQGPEFLTYFQNEAQLEKSRLLSDRFSAERPKGSFSTLEIQRTEQGDSAMYLCASSFFVGDTQYFGPGTRLTVL.

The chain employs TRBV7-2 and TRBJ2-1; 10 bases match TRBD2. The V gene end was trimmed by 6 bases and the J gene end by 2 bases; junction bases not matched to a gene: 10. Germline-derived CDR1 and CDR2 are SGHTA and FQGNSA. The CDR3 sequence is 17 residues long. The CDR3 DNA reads TGTGCCAGCAGTCCCGGACTAGCGGCCTCGGCCTACAATGAGCAGTTCTTC. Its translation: CASSPGLAASAYNEQFF. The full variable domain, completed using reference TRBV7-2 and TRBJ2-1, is GAGVSQSPSNKVTEKGKDVELRCDPISGHTALYWYRQSLGQGLEFLIYFQGNSAPDKSGLPSDRFSAERTGGSVSTLTIQRTQQEDSAVYLCASSPGLAASAYNEQFFGPGTRLTVL.

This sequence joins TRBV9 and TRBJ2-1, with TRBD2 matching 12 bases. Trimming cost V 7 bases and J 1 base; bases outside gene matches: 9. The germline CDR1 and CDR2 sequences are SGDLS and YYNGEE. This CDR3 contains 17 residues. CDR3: CASGPTSGRASYNEQFF. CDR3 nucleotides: TGTGCCAGCGGGCCGACTAGCGGGAGAGCGTCCTACAATGAGCAGTTCTTC.

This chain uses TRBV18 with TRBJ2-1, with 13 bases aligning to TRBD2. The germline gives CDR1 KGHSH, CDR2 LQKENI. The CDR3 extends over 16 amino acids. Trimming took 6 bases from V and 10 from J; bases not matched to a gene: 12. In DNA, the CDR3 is TGTGCCAGCTCCGTGCCCGGGACTAGCGGGATTGAGGAGCAGTTCTTC. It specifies CASSVPGTSGIEEQFF.

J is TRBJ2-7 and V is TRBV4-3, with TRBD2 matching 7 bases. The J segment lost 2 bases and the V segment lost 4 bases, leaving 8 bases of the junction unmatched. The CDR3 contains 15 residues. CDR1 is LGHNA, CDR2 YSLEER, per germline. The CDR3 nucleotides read TGCGCCAGCAGCCCCGGTCCTAGCGGAACCTACGAGCAGTACTTC. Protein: CASSPGPSGTYEQYF.

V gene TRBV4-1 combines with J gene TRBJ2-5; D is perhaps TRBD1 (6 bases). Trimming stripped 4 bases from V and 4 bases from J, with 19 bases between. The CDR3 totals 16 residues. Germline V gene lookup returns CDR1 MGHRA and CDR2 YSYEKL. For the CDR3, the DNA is TGCGCCAGCAGCCCAGCCGGACAGTTCGGCGGAGAGACCCAGTACTTC. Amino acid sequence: CASSPAGQFGGETQYF.

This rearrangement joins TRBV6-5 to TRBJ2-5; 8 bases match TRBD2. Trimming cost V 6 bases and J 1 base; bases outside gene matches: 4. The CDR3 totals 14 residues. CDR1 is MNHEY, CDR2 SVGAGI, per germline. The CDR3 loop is CASRVAGFQETQYF. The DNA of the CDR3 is TGTGCCAGCAGAGTAGCGGGGTTCCAAGAGACCCAGTACTTC.

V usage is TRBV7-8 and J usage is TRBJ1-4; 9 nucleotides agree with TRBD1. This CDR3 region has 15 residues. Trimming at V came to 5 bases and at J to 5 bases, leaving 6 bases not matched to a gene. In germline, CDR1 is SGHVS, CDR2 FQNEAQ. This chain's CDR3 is CASSRGTGYNEKLFF. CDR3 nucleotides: TGTGCCAGCAGCCGCGGGACAGGGTACAATGAAAAACTGTTTTTT.

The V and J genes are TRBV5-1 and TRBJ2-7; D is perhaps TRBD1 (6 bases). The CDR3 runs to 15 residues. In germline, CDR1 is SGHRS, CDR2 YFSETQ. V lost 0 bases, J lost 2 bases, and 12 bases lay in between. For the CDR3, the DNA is TGCGCCAGCAGCTTGGAAACAGGGCCAACCTACGAGCAGTACTTC. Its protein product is CASSLETGPTYEQYF.

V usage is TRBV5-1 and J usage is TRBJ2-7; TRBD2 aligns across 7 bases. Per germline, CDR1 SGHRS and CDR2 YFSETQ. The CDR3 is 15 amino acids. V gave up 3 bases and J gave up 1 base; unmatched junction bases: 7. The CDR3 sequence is CASSWRDGGSYEQYF. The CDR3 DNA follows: TGCGCCAGCAGCTGGAGGGACGGGGGGTCCTACGAGCAGTACTTC.

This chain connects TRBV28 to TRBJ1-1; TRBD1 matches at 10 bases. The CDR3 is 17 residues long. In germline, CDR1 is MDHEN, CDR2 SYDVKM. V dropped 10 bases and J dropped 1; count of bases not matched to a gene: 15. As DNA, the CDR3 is TGTGCCACCCTGATGGACAGGGGGATATCTCCGAACACTGAAGCTTTCTTT. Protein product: CATLMDRGISPNTEAFF. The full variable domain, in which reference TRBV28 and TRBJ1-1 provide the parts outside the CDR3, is DVKVTQSSRYLVKRTGEKVFLECVQDMDHENMFWYRQDPGLGLRLIYFSYDVKMKEKGDIPEGYSVSREKKERFSLILESASTNQTSMYLCATLMDRGISPNTEAFFGQGTRLTVV.

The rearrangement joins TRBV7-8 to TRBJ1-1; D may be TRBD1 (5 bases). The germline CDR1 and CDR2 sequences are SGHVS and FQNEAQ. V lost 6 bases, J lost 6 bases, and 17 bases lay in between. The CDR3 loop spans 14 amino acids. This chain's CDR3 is CASSWILTGAEAFF. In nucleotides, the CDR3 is TGTGCCAGCAGTTGGATCCTTACAGGCGCTGAAGCTTTCTTT. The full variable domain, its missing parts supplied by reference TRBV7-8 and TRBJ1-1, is GAGVSQSPRYKVAKRGQDVALRCDPISGHVSLFWYQQALGQGPEFLTYFQNEAQLDKSGLPSDRFFAERPEGSVSTLKIQRTQQEDSAVYLCASSWILTGAEAFFGQGTRLTVV.

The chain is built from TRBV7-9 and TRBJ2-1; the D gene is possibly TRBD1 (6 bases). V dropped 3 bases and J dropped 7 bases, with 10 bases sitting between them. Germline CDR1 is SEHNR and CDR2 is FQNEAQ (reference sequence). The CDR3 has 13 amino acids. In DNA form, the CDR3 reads TGTGCCAGCAGCTTTGACAGGAGGAATGAGCAGTTCTTC. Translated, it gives CASSFDRRNEQFF.

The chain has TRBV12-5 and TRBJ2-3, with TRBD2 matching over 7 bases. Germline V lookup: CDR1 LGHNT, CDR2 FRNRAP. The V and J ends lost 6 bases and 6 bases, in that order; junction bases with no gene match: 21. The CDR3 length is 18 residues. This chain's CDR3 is CASGYQRLAVLDVDTQYF. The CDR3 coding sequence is TGTGCTAGTGGGTACCAACGGCTAGCGGTCCTGGATGTGGATACGCAGTATTTT.

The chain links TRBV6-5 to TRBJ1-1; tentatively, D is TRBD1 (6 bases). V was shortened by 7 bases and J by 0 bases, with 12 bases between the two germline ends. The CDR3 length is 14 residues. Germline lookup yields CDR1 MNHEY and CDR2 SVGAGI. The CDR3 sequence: CASIEGGLNTEAFF. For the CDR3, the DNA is TGTGCCAGCATTGAGGGGGGATTGAACACTGAAGCTTTCTTT.

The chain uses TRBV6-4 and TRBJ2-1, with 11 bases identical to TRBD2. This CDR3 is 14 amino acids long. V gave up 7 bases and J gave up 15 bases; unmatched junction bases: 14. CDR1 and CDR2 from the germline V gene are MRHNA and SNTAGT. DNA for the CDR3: TGTGCCAGCACCCGATCGAGACTAGCGGGGACTGTGTTCTTC. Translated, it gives CASTRSRLAGTVFF.

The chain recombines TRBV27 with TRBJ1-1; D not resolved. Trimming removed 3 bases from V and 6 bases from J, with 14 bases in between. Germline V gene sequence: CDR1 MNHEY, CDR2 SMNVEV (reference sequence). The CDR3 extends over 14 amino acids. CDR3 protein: CASSLRDPRAEAFF. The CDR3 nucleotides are TGTGCCAGCAGTTTGCGCGACCCTAGGGCTGAAGCTTTCTTT.

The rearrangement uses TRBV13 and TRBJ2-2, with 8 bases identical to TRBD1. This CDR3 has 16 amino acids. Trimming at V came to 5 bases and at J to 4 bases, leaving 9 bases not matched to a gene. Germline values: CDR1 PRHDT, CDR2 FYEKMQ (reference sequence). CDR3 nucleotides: TGTGCCAGCAGCACGTCGACAGGGGCGGCCACCGGGGAGCTGTTTTTT. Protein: CASSTSTGAATGELFF.

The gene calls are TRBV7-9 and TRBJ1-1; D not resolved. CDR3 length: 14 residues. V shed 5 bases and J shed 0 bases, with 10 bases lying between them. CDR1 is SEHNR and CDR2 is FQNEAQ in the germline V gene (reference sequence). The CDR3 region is CASSDGLMNTEAFF. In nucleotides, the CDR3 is TGTGCCAGCAGCGACGGACTCATGAACACTGAAGCTTTCTTT.

CDR3 amino acids: CASSEGVSSVYEQYF. The DNA for the CDR3 is TGTGCCAGCAGTGAGGGGGTATCGTCGGTTTACGAGCAGTACTTC. V gene TRBV6-1 combines with J gene TRBJ2-7; D is perhaps TRBD1 or TRBD2 (5 bases each). The CDR3 sequence is 15 residues long. V was shortened by 3 bases and J by 4 bases, with 16 bases between the two germline ends. Germline V CDR1 and CDR2: MNHNS, SASEGT.

The DNA of the CDR3 is TGCGCCAGCAGCCAGATCACTGGGACTAGCGGGAGACACGGGTACACCGGGGAGCTGTTTTTT. It yields the protein CASSQITGTSGRHGYTGELFF. The rearrangement joins TRBV4-3 to TRBJ2-2, with TRBD2 matching over 14 bases. The CDR3 contains 21 residues. The germline V gene encodes CDR1 LGHNA and CDR2 YSLEER. Germline trimming cut 3 bases from V and 3 bases from J; bases unmatched to any gene: 15.

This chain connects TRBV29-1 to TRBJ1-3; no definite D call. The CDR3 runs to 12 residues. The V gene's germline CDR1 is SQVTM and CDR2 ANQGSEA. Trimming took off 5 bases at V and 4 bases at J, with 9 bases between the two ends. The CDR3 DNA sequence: TGCAGCGTTCTGGTCTGGGGAAACACCATATATTTT. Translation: CSVLVWGNTIYF.

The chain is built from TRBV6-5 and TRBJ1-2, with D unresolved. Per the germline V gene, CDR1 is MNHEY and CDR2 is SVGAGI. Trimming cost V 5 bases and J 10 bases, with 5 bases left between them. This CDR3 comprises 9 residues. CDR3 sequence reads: CASSGPYTF. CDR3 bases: TGTGCCAGCAGTGGGCCCTACACCTTC.

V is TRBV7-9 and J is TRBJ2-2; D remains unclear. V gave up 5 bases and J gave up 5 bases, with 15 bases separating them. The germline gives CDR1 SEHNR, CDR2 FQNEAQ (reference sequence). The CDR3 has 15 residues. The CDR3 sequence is CASSPGIARTGELFF. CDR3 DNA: TGTGCCAGCAGCCCGGGTATCGCTCGAACCGGGGAGCTGTTTTTT.

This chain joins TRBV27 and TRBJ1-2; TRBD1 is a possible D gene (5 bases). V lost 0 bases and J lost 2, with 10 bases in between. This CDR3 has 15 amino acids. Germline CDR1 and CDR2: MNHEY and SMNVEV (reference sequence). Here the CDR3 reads CASSLSGDGNYGYTF. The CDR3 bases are TGTGCCAGCAGTTTATCGGGGGACGGGAACTATGGCTACACCTTC.

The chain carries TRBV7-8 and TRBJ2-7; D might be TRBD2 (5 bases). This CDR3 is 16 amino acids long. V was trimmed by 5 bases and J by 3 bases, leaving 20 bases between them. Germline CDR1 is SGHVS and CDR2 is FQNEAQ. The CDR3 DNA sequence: TGTGCCAGCAGCCCCATTAGAGGGCTAGGAGGCTACGAGCAGTACTTC. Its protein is CASSPIRGLGGYEQYF.

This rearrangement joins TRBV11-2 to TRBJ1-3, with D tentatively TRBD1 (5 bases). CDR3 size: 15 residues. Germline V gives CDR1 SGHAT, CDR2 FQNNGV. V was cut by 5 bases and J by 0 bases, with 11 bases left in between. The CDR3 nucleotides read TGTGCCAGCAGCGCGGGACGGACCTCTGGAAACACCATATATTTT. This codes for CASSAGRTSGNTIYF.

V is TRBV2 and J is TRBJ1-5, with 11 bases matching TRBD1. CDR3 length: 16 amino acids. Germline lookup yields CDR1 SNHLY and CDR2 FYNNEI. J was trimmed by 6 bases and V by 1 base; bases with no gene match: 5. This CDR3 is CASSEGTGGMGQPQHF. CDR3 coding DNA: TGTGCCAGCAGTGAAGGGACAGGGGGCATGGGTCAGCCCCAGCATTTT.

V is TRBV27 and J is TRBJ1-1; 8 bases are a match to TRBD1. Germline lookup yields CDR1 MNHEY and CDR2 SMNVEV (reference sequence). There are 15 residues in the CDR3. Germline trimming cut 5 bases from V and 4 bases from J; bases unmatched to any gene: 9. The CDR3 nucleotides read TGTGCCAGCAGTCCCTACAGGGGGGGCGGCACTGAAGCTTTCTTT. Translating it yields CASSPYRGGGTEAFF.

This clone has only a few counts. The CDR3: CASSSGQGKQPQHF. CDR3 bases: TGTGCCAGCAGTAGTGGACAGGGAAAACAGCCCCAGCATTTT. The chain joins TRBV27 to TRBJ1-5, with 8 bases that match TRBD1. The J segment lost 7 bases and the V segment lost 5 bases, leaving 7 bases of the junction unmatched. The CDR3 is 14 amino acids. CDR1 and CDR2 from the germline V gene are MNHEY and SMNVEV (reference sequence).

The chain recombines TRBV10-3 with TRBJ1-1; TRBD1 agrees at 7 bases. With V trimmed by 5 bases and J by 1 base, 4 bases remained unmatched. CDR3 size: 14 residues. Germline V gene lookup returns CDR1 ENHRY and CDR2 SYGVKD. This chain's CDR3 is CAISSAGGNTEAFF. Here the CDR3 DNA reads TGTGCCATCAGTTCGGCAGGGGGGAACACTGAAGCTTTCTTT.